These 16 T cell receptor beta chains were sequenced from one sample in a study of T-cell reconstitution after alpha-beta-depleted transplantation in children. Preparation of the TCRbeta library involved a method that used unique molecular identifiers. A single record per CDR3 protein comes from TCRdb applying MiXCR to the PCR reads. Among about 1,000,000 distinct CDR3 sequences listed, about 29% were seen once. The specimen comprised PBMCs, mostly from graft donor cells, sampled 360 days after TCRalphabeta/CD19-depleted stem cell transplant. The source is a boy in the first two years of life who had a stem cell transplant for SCID, so the T cells may come from the graft donor.

In its sample, this clonotype was seen a few times. The genes are TRBV11-2 and TRBJ1-5; maybe TRBD1 (5 bases). This CDR3 is 15 amino acids long. The ends were cut back, 1 base at V and 11 bases at J, with 18 bases in the middle. Per the germline V gene, CDR1 is SGHAT and CDR2 is FQNNGV. The CDR3 is CASSLVPGKETAQHF. CDR3 nucleotides: TGTGCCAGCAGCTTAGTGCCAGGGAAGGAGACAGCCCAGCATTTT. Drawing the rest from reference TRBV11-2 and TRBJ1-5, the complete variable domain is EAGVAQSPRYKIIEKRQSVAFWCNPISGHATLYWYQQILGQGPKLLIQFQNNGVVDDSQLPKDRFSAERLKGVDSTLKIQPAKLEDSAVYLCASSLVPGKETAQHFGDGTRLSIL.

This clonotype was seen a handful of times. V and J are TRBV5-1 and TRBJ1-1; no definite D call. CDR1 is SGHRS and CDR2 is YFSETQ in the germline V gene. The CDR3 consists of 15 residues. V gave up 0 bases and J gave up 9 bases, with 18 bases separating them. In DNA, the CDR3 is TGCGCCAGCAGCTTGGCCTCCCTAGCAGGAGGGAAAGCTTTCTTT. Amino acids: CASSLASLAGGKAFF. Full variable domain (outside the CDR3, taken from reference TRBV5-1 and TRBJ1-1): KAGVTQTPRYLIKTRGQQVTLSCSPISGHRSVSWYQQTPGQGLQFLFEYFSETQRNKGNFPGRFSGRQFSNSRSEMNVSTLELGDSALYLCASSLASLAGGKAFFGQGTRLTVV.

This clonotype was found a few times. The chain has TRBV9 and TRBJ2-5; 7 bases are shared with TRBD1. Unmatched junction bases numbered 6, after V lost 0 bases and J lost 1 base. CDR1 and CDR2 from the germline V gene are SGDLS and YYNGEE. The CDR3 contains 16 residues. The CDR3 region has the DNA TGTGCCAGCAGCGTAGGGGGAGAGGGGGCCCAAGAGACCCAGTACTTC. Its protein is CASSVGGEGAQETQYF.

This clonotype was seen a few times. The genes are TRBV18 and TRBJ1-5; TRBD1 matches at 7 bases. Germline values: CDR1 KGHSH, CDR2 LQKENI. V trimming: 5 bases; J trimming: 6 bases; junction bases outside the gene matches: 1. CDR3 length equals 12 residues. CDR3 sequence: CASSDRAQPQHF. The DNA for the CDR3 is TGTGCCAGCTCAGACAGGGCTCAGCCCCAGCATTTT.

The chain couples TRBV12-3 or TRBV12-4 to TRBJ2-7, with 9 bases matching TRBD1. The CDR3 has 16 amino acids. V dropped 3 bases and J dropped 2; count of bases not matched to a gene: 8. CDR3 sequence reads: CASSLSAGTGPYEQYF. As DNA, the CDR3 is TGTGCCAGCAGTTTGTCCGCCGGGACAGGGCCCTACGAGCAGTACTTC.

The gene calls are TRBV12-3 or TRBV12-4 and TRBJ2-5; D uncertain. V lost 5 bases to trimming and J lost 5 bases, with 6 bases between them. The length of the CDR3 is 11 residues. CDR3 loop: CASSRSETQYF. The DNA of the CDR3 is TGTGCCAGCAGTAGGTCGGAGACCCAGTACTTC.

This chain links TRBV5-1 with TRBJ2-3, with a weak D call TRBD1 (6 bases). From germline, CDR1 is SGHRS and CDR2 YFSETQ. The CDR3 covers 15 residues. Trimming removed 7 bases from V and 2 bases from J, with 17 bases in between. This chain's CDR3 is CASQKEQGLTDTQYF. The CDR3 DNA reads TGCGCCAGCCAGAAGGAACAGGGCCTCACAGATACGCAGTATTTT.

This clonotype was counted a few times. The J gene is TRBJ2-2, the V gene TRBV7-2, with a weak D call TRBD2 (6 bases). The CDR3 runs to 16 residues. In germline, CDR1 is SGHTA, CDR2 FQGNSA. V was cut by 5 bases and J by 4 bases, with 17 bases left in between. The CDR3 DNA sequence: TGTGCCAGCAGCCAAAGCGGGCCCACGGGCACCGGGGAGCTGTTTTTT. The encoded protein is CASSQSGPTGTGELFF.

This clonotype was observed a handful of times. This chain joins TRBV6-5 and TRBJ1-1, with TRBD1 matching 8 bases. The CDR3 is made up of 18 amino acids. The V gene end was trimmed by 0 bases and the J gene end by 1 base; junction bases not matched to a gene: 10. Germline V gene lookup returns CDR1 MNHEY and CDR2 SVGAGI. The CDR3 DNA is TGTGCCAGCAGTTACTCGATGCGGGCAGGGGGCTCGAACACTGAAGCTTTCTTT. Its translation: CASSYSMRAGGSNTEAFF.

This clonotype was picked up a small number of times. The chain has TRBV12-3 or TRBV12-4 and TRBJ2-2; tentatively, D is TRBD2 (7 bases). V lost 2 bases and J lost 2, with 12 bases in between. The CDR3 spans 16 residues. CDR3 DNA sequence: TGTGCCAGCAGTTTATGGGGGGGGGCAAACACCGGGGAGCTGTTTTTT. It codes for CASSLWGGANTGELFF.

This chain joins TRBV5-1 and TRBJ1-1; D possibly corresponds to TRBD1 (6 bases). V lost 0 bases to trimming and J lost 1 base, with 13 bases between them. Per germline, CDR1 SGHRS and CDR2 YFSETQ. This CDR3 comprises 16 residues. The CDR3 region has the DNA TGCGCCAGCAGCTTGGGGTTAGGACAGTCGAACACTGAAGCTTTCTTT. It yields the protein CASSLGLGQSNTEAFF.

This clonotype was counted between two and nine times. The rearrangement joins TRBV14 to TRBJ1-1; 9 nucleotides line up with TRBD1. Losses at the gene ends were 3 bases for V and 5 bases for J; bases not matched to a gene: 10. This CDR3 comprises 16 residues. CDR1 is SGHDN and CDR2 is FVKESK in the germline V gene. CDR3 sequence (DNA): TGTGCCAGCAGCCAGTTCGACGACAGGGGGAAAACTGAAGCTTTCTTT. Protein sequence: CASSQFDDRGKTEAFF.

This clonotype occurred a few times. This chain uses TRBV14 with TRBJ2-1, with D perhaps matching TRBD2 (5 bases). Germline V lookup: CDR1 SGHDN, CDR2 FVKESK. The V end was cut by 0 bases, the J end by 12 bases, with 12 bases between. This CDR3 spans 13 amino acids. The CDR3 bases are TGTGCCAGCAGCCAAGAGGGTCGGGGTTGGCAGTTCTTC. Protein product: CASSQEGRGWQFF. The whole variable domain, filled in from reference TRBV14 and TRBJ2-1, reads EAGVTQFPSHSVIEKGQTVTLRCDPISGHDNLYWYRRVMGKEIKFLLHFVKESKQDESGMPNNRFLAERTGGTYSTLKVQPAELEDSGVYFCASSQEGRGWQFFGPGTRLTVL.

The chain uses TRBV12-3 or TRBV12-4 and TRBJ2-1, with 8 bases lining up with TRBD2. V shed 2 bases and J 9 bases; nucleotides not matched to a gene: 9. The CDR3 is 15 residues long. The DNA for the CDR3 is TGTGCCAGCAGTTTACTCGGGGGACTAGGGGGTGAGCAGTTCTTC. This sequence encodes CASSLLGGLGGEQFF.

The chain couples TRBV2 to TRBJ2-5; D possibly corresponds to TRBD2 (7 bases). The CDR3 extends over 14 amino acids. Germline CDR1 and CDR2: SNHLY and FYNNEI. V was shortened by 8 bases and J by 5 bases, with 18 bases between the two germline ends. The CDR3 nucleotides are TGTGCCAGCGGCCGTTCGGGGGGCAGGGAGACCCAGTACTTC. As protein: CASGRSGGRETQYF. The complete variable domain, with remaining parts taken from reference TRBV2 and TRBJ2-5, reads EPEVTQTPSHQVTQMGQEVILRCVPISNHLYFYWYRQILGQKVEFLVSFYNNEISEKSEIFDDQFSVERPDGSNFTLKIRSTKLEDSAMYFCASGRSGGRETQYFGPGTRLLVL.

This chain connects TRBV12-3 or TRBV12-4 to TRBJ2-1; D unclear. CDR3 length: 13 residues. V dropped 1 base and J dropped 5 bases, with 6 bases sitting between them. The DNA of the CDR3 is TGTGCCAGCAGTTTAGATCAGAACAATGAGCAGTTCTTC. Its translation: CASSLDQNNEQFF.